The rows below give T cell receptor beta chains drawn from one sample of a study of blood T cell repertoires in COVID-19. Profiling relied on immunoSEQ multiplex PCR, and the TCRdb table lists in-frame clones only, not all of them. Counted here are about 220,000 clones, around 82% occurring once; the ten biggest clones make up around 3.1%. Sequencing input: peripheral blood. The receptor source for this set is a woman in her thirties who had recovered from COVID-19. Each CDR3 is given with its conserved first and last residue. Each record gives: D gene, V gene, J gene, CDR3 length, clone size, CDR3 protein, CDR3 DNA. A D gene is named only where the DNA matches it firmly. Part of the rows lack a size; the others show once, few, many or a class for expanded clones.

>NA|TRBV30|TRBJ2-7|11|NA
CAWSVTYEQYF
TGTGCCTGGAGTGTTACCTACGAGCAGTACTTC
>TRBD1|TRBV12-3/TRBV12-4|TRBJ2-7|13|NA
CASSRQGAEEQYF
TGTGCCAGCAGCCGACAGGGGGCGGAAGAGCAGTACTTC
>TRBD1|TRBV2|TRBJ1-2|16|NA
CASSPRTGGFNYGYTF
TGTGCCAGCAGTCCCCGGACAGGGGGTTTTAACTATGGCTACACCTTC
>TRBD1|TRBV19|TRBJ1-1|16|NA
CASSILGTGLNTEAFF
TGTGCCAGTAGTATACTCGGGACAGGACTGAACACTGAAGCTTTCTTT
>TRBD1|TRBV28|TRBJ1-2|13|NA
CASSPGQGLGYTF
TGTGCCAGCAGTCCGGGACAGGGACTTGGCTACACCTTC
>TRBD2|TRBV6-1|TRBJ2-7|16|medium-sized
CASSAGLARYAYEQYF
TGTGCCAGCAGTGCCGGACTAGCCCGATATGCCTACGAGCAGTACTTC
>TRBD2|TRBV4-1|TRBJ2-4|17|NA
CASSLLTPGTSGHYWLF
TGCGCCAGCAGCCTGTTAACTCCCGGGACTAGCGGGCATTACTGGCTCTTC
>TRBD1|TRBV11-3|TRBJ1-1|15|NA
CASSPQTGENTEAFF
TGTGCCAGCAGCCCCCAAACAGGGGAAAACACTGAAGCTTTCTTT
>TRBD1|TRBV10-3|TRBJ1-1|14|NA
CAISSGTANTEAFF
TGTGCCATCAGCTCCGGGACAGCGAACACTGAAGCTTTCTTT
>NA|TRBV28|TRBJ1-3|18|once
CASSLSYDTRGDGNTIYF
TGTGCCAGCAGTTTAAGCTATGATACGCGCGGGGATGGAAACACCATATATTTT
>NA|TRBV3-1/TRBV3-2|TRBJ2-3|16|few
CASSHESGGVPDTQYF
TGTGCCAGCAGCCATGAATCAGGAGGAGTACCAGATACGCAGTATTTT